Below, one T cell receptor (beta chain) is given with its context. Its antigen is not identified. The data derive from a study of cytomegalovirus exposure and HLA in healthy donors. The donors (healthy individuals) were bone marrow donors. Overall study findings and caveats: Diagnosis of cytomegalovirus status made by the classifier reportedly showed high specificity and sensitivity. An analysis was carried out at a later point. It showed that HLA-associated TCR beta chains were more clonally expanded than equally common non-associated chains. Earlier results showed most TCR beta V segments being productive about 90% or about 30% of the time.

This CDR3 is 14 amino acids long. V lost 0 bases to trimming and J lost 2 bases, with 8 bases between them. From germline, CDR1 is SGHKS and CDR2 YYEKEE (reference sequence). With 60 Vbeta and 13 Jbeta primers, the PCR was carried out. TCRdb keeps only in-frame clones here, not all; method: immunoSEQ multiplex PCR. The sample has 85,000 to 130,000 clones, around 76% seen once. The clonotype comes from a woman aged 50 to 60 in good health and CMV-seropositive. J is TRBJ1-2 and V is TRBV5-5; D remains unclear. The sequenced sample was PBMCs. The chain's CDR3 is CASSLAGVNYGYTF. Written as DNA, the CDR3 is TGTGCCAGCAGCTTGGCCGGGGTCAACTATGGCTACACCTTC.